Reported below is one T cell receptor beta chain. The antigen is undetermined. After removal of 0 bases from V and 6 bases from J, the junction contained 2 bases not matched to a gene. Germline CDR1 is ENHRY and CDR2 is SYGVKD. This CDR3 is built from 14 residues. This entry is derived from a study of cytomegalovirus exposure and HLA in healthy donors. Study results and limitations: A missense variant in DCLRE1C was later tied to TCR beta V- and J-gene trimming. The study designated roughly 150 TCR beta chains cytomegalovirus-associated. The presence/absence work took it that sequencing depth was about the same across donors.

This PCR relied on a set of 60 Vbeta primers and 13 Jbeta primers. Generated by immunoSEQ multiplex PCR, the TCRdb table keeps only in-frame clones and is missing some. The table includes about 190,000 clones, approximately 70% detected once. The sequence was collected from a woman aged 25 to 39 in good health and CMV-seropositive. The sample comprised PBMCs. The chain is built from TRBV10-3 and TRBJ2-5; 9 nucleotides match TRBD1. CDR3 nucleotide sequence: TGTGCCATCAGTGAGTCAGACAGGGGGAAGACCCAGTACTTC. Protein sequence: CAISESDRGKTQYF.